This T cell receptor beta chain was obtained from a study of identical twins. The J segment lost 0 bases and the V segment lost 5 bases, leaving 7 bases of the junction unmatched. The CDR3 runs 17 residues. Unique molecular identifiers were present on the cDNA, which also gained a universal primer site by template switching. Each CDR3 protein is one row after TCRdb ran MiXCR on the 5' RACE reads. The data show about 520,000 distinct CDR3 sequences, with approximately 22% seen just once and under 0.95% held by the top ten. These data also featured in a second study, about T cells expressing NK-cell markers. That investigation notes: Among eight sequenced donors, seven carried HCMV seropositivity while one was seronegative.

J is TRBJ1-4 and V is TRBV12-3 or TRBV12-4; 9 bases are a match to TRBD1. The sequenced sample was CD4+ T cells sorted from blood. The clonotype was recovered from a woman in her late teens or twenties in good health. CDR3 region: CASSHRDRVSTNEKLFF. The CDR3 DNA is TGTGCCAGCAGTCACCGGGACAGGGTTTCAACTAATGAAAAACTGTTTTTT.